Detailed here is one T cell receptor beta chain. Its matching antigen is unknown. These data are taken from a study of somatic mutations in cytotoxic T cells in rheumatoid arthritis. CDR1 and CDR2 from the germline V gene are LNHNV and YYDKDF (reference sequence). The V gene end was trimmed by 3 bases and the J gene end by 2 bases; junction bases not matched to a gene: 3. The CDR3 is 16 amino acids. Study-wide points: Significant differences in CD8+ T-cell clonality were not found between rheumatoid arthritis patients and healthy controls (age-matched).

The repertoire was sequenced with immunoSEQ multiplex PCR; TCRdb's copy has only in-frame clones and lacks some. The table has 15,000 to 20,000 clones, 85% seen once. The material sequenced was CD8+ T cells sorted from blood. This receptor was identified in a woman between 40 and 50 years old with rheumatoid arthritis. The chain uses TRBV15 and TRBJ2-3; TRBD2 agrees at 12 bases. In DNA, the CDR3 is TGTGCCACCAGCAGCGGACTAGCGGGGCCCACAGATACGCAGTATTTT. Translating gives CATSSGLAGPTDTQYF.